This paragraph covers one T cell receptor beta chain sequence. The antigen remains undetermined. RNA transcripts yielded amplified TCR beta CDR3 regions. Using the HTBI primer set, a first-round RT-PCR was run on the TCR CDR3. TCRdb called the multiplex PCR reads again in MiXCR, with one record for every CDR3 protein. The sample holds 600,000 to 900,000 distinct CDR3 sequences, 16% seen once. The record originates from a study of T cells in Graves' hyperthyroidism and ophthalmopathy. Points from the study as a whole: In blood, most of the thyroid clonotypes expanded above 0.001 were also present.

The CDR3 extends over 14 amino acids. V lost 6 bases and J 11 bases, leaving 20 bases between the germline ends. Germline CDR1 is SGHVS and CDR2 is FQNEAQ. Over 18 months, lack of ophthalmopathy progression marked Graves' hyperthyroidism as stable. Diagnosis of hyperthyroidism was new in patients aged 18 to 65, and its duration was under 2 months. Source material for PBMCs was more than 7.5 ml fresh peripheral blood. The chain employs TRBV7-8 and TRBJ2-1; D might be TRBD1 (5 bases). The specimen was blood. This TCR was recovered from a man between 18 and 35 years old with Graves' hyperthyroidism. The chain's CDR3 is CASSDSPQGNKQFF. The DNA of the CDR3 is TGTGCCAGCAGTGACAGCCCCCAAGGGAATAAGCAGTTCTTC.